Each of the 9 T cell receptor beta chains below was sequenced from the same sample in a study of a mutant IDH1 vaccine in newly diagnosed glioma. Their recognized antigens are unknown. TCRdb keeps only in-frame clones here, not all; method: immunoSEQ multiplex PCR. The sample consists of 45,000 to 65,000 clones, roughly 77% of them appearing once. The time point was: week 23, last vaccination. Topical imiquimod accompanied each vaccine dose, which consisted of 300 ug of mutant IDH1 20-mer peptide. This specimen was PBMCs, taken from a glioma patient whose treatment included an IDH1 peptide vaccine. The receptors stem from a middle-aged woman with glioma. Some clones in this sample may be carry-over from other donors' samples.

This chain joins TRBV18 and TRBJ1-3; TRBD1 might be the D (6 bases). CDR1 is KGHSH and CDR2 is LQKENI in the germline V gene. The CDR3 covers 16 residues. V was shortened by 1 base and J by 4 bases, with 14 bases between the two germline ends. The CDR3 nucleotides are TGTGCCAGCTCACCACTCGGAGGACAGAAGGGAAACACCATATATTTT. It is translated as CASSPLGGQKGNTIYF.

In this sample, this clone turned up a few times. The chain recombines TRBV5-1 with TRBJ1-1, with D possibly being TRBD1 (6 bases). Trimming removed 4 bases at V and 1 base at J, with 14 bases between. Germline V gives CDR1 SGHRS, CDR2 YFSETQ. This CDR3 region has 15 residues. The chain's CDR3 is CASSQRGVQNTEAFF. CDR3 DNA: TGCGCCAGCAGCCAAAGGGGGGTTCAGAACACTGAAGCTTTCTTT.

V and J are TRBV12-5 and TRBJ1-5, with D perhaps TRBD1 (5 bases). Per the germline V gene, CDR1 is LGHNT and CDR2 is FRNRAP. This CDR3 comprises 13 residues. The V end lost 3 bases, the J end lost 7 bases, and 10 bases lay between the germline ends. CDR3 protein: CASGFHDSQPQHF. CDR3 coding DNA: TGTGCTAGTGGTTTCCATGACAGCCAGCCCCAGCATTTT.

The chain carries TRBV9 and TRBJ2-1, with TRBD1 identical over 9 bases. The CDR3 is 16 residues long. V lost 0 bases, J lost 7 bases, and 8 bases stayed unmatched. Germline loops: CDR1 SGDLS, CDR2 YYNGEE. The CDR3 DNA sequence: TGTGCCAGCAGCGTAGTTGGGACAGGGCTTAGGAATGAGCAGTTCTTC. Amino acid sequence: CASSVVGTGLRNEQFF.

This clone showed up just a few times. V and J are TRBV30 and TRBJ1-1; D is unclear. V dropped 1 base and J dropped 5 bases, with 2 bases sitting between them. This CDR3 is built from 10 residues. Germline CDR1 reads GTSNPN; CDR2 reads SVGIG (reference sequence). CDR3 sequence: CAWSGTEAFF. CDR3 bases: TGTGCCTGGAGTGGGACTGAAGCTTTCTTT.

This clone turned up a few times. The chain carries TRBV6-5 and TRBJ1-1, with a possible D match to TRBD1 (5 bases). Looked up from germline, CDR1 is MNHEY and CDR2 is SVGAGI. The CDR3 has 13 amino acids. With 7 bases removed from V and 3 bases from J, the gap between germline ends came to 12 bases. The CDR3 here is CASTAGWYTEAFF. The CDR3 nucleotides read TGTGCCAGCACAGCAGGGTGGTACACTGAAGCTTTCTTT.

This clone occurred a few times. The chain carries TRBV19 and TRBJ1-2, with 9 bases that match TRBD1. The CDR3 spans 13 residues. J gave up 8 bases and V 9 bases, and 10 bases lay outside the gene matches. Germline V CDR1 and CDR2: LNHDA, SQIVND (reference sequence). CDR3 in amino acids: CASLRTGVDGYTF. The CDR3 region has the DNA TGTGCCAGCTTAAGGACAGGGGTCGACGGCTACACCTTC.

The rearrangement uses TRBV9 and TRBJ2-6, with 7 bases lining up with TRBD2. CDR1 SGDLS and CDR2 YYNGEE come from the germline V gene. Trimming took 4 bases from V and 0 from J; bases not matched to a gene: 10. The CDR3 runs to 18 residues. The CDR3 loop is CASSPRLAAGSGANVLTF. CDR3 in DNA: TGTGCCAGCAGCCCCCGACTAGCTGCCGGCTCTGGGGCCAACGTCCTGACTTTC.

This clone was counted once. This sequence joins TRBV11-3 and TRBJ2-7; no clear D gene. Trimming took 10 bases from V and 3 from J, leaving 7 bases between them. There are 10 residues in the CDR3. Germline assignment: CDR1 SGHNT and CDR2 YENEEA. The CDR3 DNA follows: TGTGCCATCCACTACTACGAGCAGTACTTC. Residues: CAIHYYEQYF.